The present TCR beta chain was sequenced within a study of T cell responses to AZD1222 COVID-19 vaccine. Study-level results: Spike-specific TCR breadth and depth grew following two AZD1222 doses. Donors were chiefly white British, with a greater number of females, and clonal diversity was perhaps underestimated. Repertoire sampling occurred only after the peak T cell response.

As to this clone: Its antigen is currently unknown.

Libraries were prepared by immunoSEQ multiplex PCR; TCRdb keeps only in-frame clonotypes and omits some of them. The table has 150,000 or so clones, 80% to 90% seen once. This CDR3 has 14 residues. J gave up 1 base and V 4 bases, and 1 base lay outside the gene matches. Germline CDR1 and CDR2: SGHTA and FQGNSA. Material: peripheral blood, obtained on day 0 of AZD1222 vaccination. The J gene is TRBJ1-1, the V gene TRBV7-2; TRBD1 matches at 9 bases. The sequence derives from an adult in good health. CDR3 sequence (DNA): TGTGCCAGCAGCTGGGGACAGGGGAACACTGAAGCTTTCTTT. Its protein is CASSWGQGNTEAFF. The variable domain in full, completed from reference TRBV7-2 and TRBJ1-1, reads GAGVSQSPSNKVTEKGKDVELRCDPISGHTALYWYRQSLGQGLEFLIYFQGNSAPDKSGLPSDRFSAERTGGSVSTLTIQRTQQEDSAVYLCASSWGQGNTEAFFGQGTRLTVV.